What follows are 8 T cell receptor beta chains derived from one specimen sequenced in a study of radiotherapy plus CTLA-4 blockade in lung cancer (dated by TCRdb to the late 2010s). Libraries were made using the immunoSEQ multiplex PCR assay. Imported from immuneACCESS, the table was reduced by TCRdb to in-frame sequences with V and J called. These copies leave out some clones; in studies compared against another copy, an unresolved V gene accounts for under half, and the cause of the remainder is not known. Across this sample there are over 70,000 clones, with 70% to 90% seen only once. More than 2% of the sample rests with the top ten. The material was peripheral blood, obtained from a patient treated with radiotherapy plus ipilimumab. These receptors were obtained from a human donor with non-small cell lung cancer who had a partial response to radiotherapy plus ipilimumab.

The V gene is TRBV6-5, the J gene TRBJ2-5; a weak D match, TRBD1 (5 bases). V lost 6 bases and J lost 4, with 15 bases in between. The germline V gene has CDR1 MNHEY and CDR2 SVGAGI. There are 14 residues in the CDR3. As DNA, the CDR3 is TGTGCCAGCAGCCCCGATGGAAGGGGAGAGACCCAGTACTTC. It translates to CASSPDGRGETQYF.

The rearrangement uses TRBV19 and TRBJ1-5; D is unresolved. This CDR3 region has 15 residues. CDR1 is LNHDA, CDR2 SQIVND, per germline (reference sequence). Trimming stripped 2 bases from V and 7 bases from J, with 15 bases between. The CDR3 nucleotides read TGTGCCAGTAGTATAAGCCGGGAGAGCCGCCAGCCCCAGCATTTT. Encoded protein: CASSISRESRQPQHF.

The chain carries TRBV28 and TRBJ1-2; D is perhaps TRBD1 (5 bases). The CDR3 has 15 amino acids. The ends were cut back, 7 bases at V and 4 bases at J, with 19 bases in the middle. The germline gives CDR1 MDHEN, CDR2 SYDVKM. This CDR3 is CASILGQGTGYGYTF. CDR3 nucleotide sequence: TGTGCCAGCATCCTGGGCCAGGGTACAGGCTATGGCTACACCTTC.

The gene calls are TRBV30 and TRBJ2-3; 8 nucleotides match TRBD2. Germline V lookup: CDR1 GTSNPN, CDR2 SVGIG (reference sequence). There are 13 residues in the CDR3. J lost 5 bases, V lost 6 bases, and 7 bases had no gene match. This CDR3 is CACRREAIDTQYF. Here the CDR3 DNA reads TGTGCCTGTCGGCGGGAGGCGATAGATACGCAGTATTTT.

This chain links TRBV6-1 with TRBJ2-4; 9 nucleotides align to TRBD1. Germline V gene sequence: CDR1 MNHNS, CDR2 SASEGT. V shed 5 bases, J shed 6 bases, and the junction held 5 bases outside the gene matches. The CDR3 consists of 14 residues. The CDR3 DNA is TGTGCCAGCAGTTCCCGGGACAGGGTAAACATTCAGTACTTC. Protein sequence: CASSSRDRVNIQYF.

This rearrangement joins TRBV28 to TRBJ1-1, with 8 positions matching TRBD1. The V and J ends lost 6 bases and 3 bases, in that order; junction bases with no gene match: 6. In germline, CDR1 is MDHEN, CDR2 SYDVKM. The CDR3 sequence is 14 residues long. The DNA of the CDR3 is TGTGCCAGCAGCTTCAGGGGGCGCTACACTGAAGCTTTCTTT. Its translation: CASSFRGRYTEAFF.

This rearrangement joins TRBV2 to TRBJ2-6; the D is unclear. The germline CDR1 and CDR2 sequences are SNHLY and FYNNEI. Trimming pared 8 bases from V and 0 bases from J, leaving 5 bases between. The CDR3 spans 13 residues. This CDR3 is CASSSSGANVLTF. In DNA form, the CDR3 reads TGTGCCAGCTCCAGCTCTGGGGCCAACGTCCTGACTTTC.

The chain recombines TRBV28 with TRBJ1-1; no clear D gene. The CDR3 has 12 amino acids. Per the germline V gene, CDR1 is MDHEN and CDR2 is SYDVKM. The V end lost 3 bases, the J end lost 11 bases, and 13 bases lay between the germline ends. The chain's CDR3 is CASSFIAFTAFF. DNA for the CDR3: TGTGCCAGCAGTTTTATAGCGTTTACCGCTTTCTTT.